Shown below are 30 T cell receptor beta chains from a single sample sequenced in a study of T cell changes during pregnancy in multiple sclerosis. The protocol was immunoSEQ multiplex PCR, while the TCRdb copy is restricted to in-frame clones and leaves out a portion. The sample shows some 60,000 clones, 92% of them seen only once. Sequenced material: peripheral blood, taken in the second trimester of pregnancy. These receptors all stem from a female donor in good health, enrolled as a control in a pregnancy study.

The rearrangement uses TRBV27 and TRBJ2-3, with 7 bases matching TRBD2. The CDR3 consists of 16 residues. The V gene end was trimmed by 3 bases and the J gene end by 0 bases; junction bases not matched to a gene: 6. The germline V gene has CDR1 MNHEY and CDR2 SMNVEV (reference sequence). The CDR3 sequence is CASSFGVGGSTDTQYF. Here the CDR3 DNA reads TGTGCCAGCAGTTTCGGTGTGGGGGGGAGCACAGATACGCAGTATTTT.

The CDR3 loop is CASSLGGSGSYEQYF. The CDR3 nucleotides are TGTGCCAGCAGCTTAGGTGGTTCGGGCTCCTACGAGCAGTACTTC. The chain recombines TRBV7-9 with TRBJ2-7, with D unresolved. Trimming pared 1 base from V and 0 bases from J, leaving 10 bases between. CDR1 SEHNR and CDR2 FQNEAQ come from the germline V gene (reference sequence). The CDR3 is made up of 15 amino acids. The full variable domain, with the rest looked up from reference TRBV7-9 and TRBJ2-7, is DTGVSQNPRHKITKRGQNVTFRCDPISEHNRLYWYRQTLGQGPEFLTYFQNEAQLEKSRLLSDRFSAERPKGSFSTLEIQRTEQGDSAMYLCASSLGGSGSYEQYFGPGTRLTVT.

The chain uses TRBV30 and TRBJ2-1; 12 bases agree with TRBD2. This CDR3 is 15 amino acids long. V shed 2 bases and J 4 bases; nucleotides not matched to a gene: 3. Germline lookup yields CDR1 GTSNPN and CDR2 SVGIG (reference sequence). CDR3 region: CAWSSGTSGYNEQFF. For the CDR3, the DNA is TGTGCCTGGAGTTCCGGGACTAGCGGGTACAATGAGCAGTTCTTC.

The chain has TRBV19 and TRBJ2-7; no firm D call. The CDR3 has 13 amino acids. V was trimmed by 11 bases and J by 4 bases, leaving 18 bases between them. Germline V CDR1 and CDR2: LNHDA, SQIVND (reference sequence). The CDR3 region is CAPPGSTGYEQYF. The CDR3 DNA sequence: TGTGCCCCTCCCGGGTCCACGGGTTACGAGCAGTACTTC.

The chain carries TRBV25-1 and TRBJ2-1, with D perhaps TRBD1 (6 bases). Trimming stripped 9 bases from V and 9 bases from J, with 21 bases between. The CDR3 runs to 14 residues. CDR1 is MGHDK and CDR2 is SYGVNS in the germline V gene. CDR3 sequence (DNA): TGTGCCAGTAGGGGGATTGGAGGCGTGGGTGAGCAGTTCTTC. The encoded protein is CASRGIGGVGEQFF.

The chain has TRBV7-9 and TRBJ2-7; 7 bases agree with TRBD2. The J segment lost 5 bases and the V segment lost 7 bases, leaving 8 bases of the junction unmatched. Germline loops: CDR1 SEHNR, CDR2 FQNEAQ (reference sequence). The CDR3 is made up of 13 amino acids. The CDR3 sequence: CASTRGAGDEQYF. CDR3 DNA sequence: TGTGCCAGCACCCGCGGGGCGGGAGACGAGCAGTACTTC.

The chain uses TRBV27 and TRBJ2-7; 9 bases agree with TRBD1. CDR1 is MNHEY and CDR2 is SMNVEV in the germline V gene (reference sequence). V lost 1 base to trimming and J lost 10 bases; unmatched junction nucleotides: 8. The length of the CDR3 is 14 residues. As DNA, the CDR3 is TGTGCCAGCAGTTTATTTGGGACAGGGATCGGACAGTACTTC. It translates to CASSLFGTGIGQYF.

The V call is TRBV9, the J call TRBJ2-4; D is unclear. This CDR3 has 11 residues. V was shortened by 10 bases and J by 6 bases, with 11 bases between the two germline ends. CDR1 and CDR2 from the germline V gene are SGDLS and YYNGEE. The CDR3 here is CAPRPGNIQYF. Here the CDR3 DNA reads TGTGCCCCTAGACCGGGAAACATTCAGTACTTC. Full variable domain (rest looked up from reference TRBV9 and TRBJ2-4): DSGVTQTPKHLITATGQRVTLRCSPRSGDLSVYWYQQSLDQGLQFLIQYYNGEERAKGNILERFSAQQFPDLHSELNLSSLELGDSALYFCAPRPGNIQYFGAGTRLSVL.

The chain is built from TRBV4-1 and TRBJ1-4; TRBD1 might be the D (6 bases). Germline V gives CDR1 MGHRA, CDR2 YSYEKL. There are 16 residues in the CDR3. With 4 bases removed from V and 5 bases from J, the gap between germline ends came to 17 bases. The CDR3 nucleotides read TGCGCCAGCAGCCTTCCGGGACAACGTAGAAATGAAAAACTGTTTTTT. It translates to CASSLPGQRRNEKLFF.

The chain combines TRBV5-1 with TRBJ2-7; 11 bases are a match to TRBD2. J lost 2 bases, V lost 0 bases, and 4 bases had no gene match. The CDR3 contains 16 residues. Per germline, CDR1 SGHRS and CDR2 YFSETQ. CDR3: CASSLGLAGGAYEQYF. Written as DNA, the CDR3 is TGCGCCAGCAGCTTGGGGCTAGCGGGGGGCGCCTACGAGCAGTACTTC.

The V call is TRBV27, the J call TRBJ1-5, with TRBD1 identical over 12 bases. Trimming took 2 bases from V and 6 from J; bases not matched to a gene: 5. CDR1 is MNHEY, CDR2 SMNVEV, per germline (reference sequence). The CDR3 is made up of 16 amino acids. The CDR3 region has the DNA TGTGCCAGCAGTTTAATCGGGACAGGGGGCTTTCAGCCCCAGCATTTT. Amino acids: CASSLIGTGGFQPQHF.

V and J are TRBV9 and TRBJ2-1; tentatively, D is TRBD1 (5 bases). The germline CDR1 and CDR2 sequences are SGDLS and YYNGEE. The CDR3 has 15 amino acids. V lost 0 bases and J lost 6, with 13 bases in between. CDR3 DNA: TGTGCCAGCAGCGTAGCGCCAGGGCCGAGCAATGAGCAGTTCTTC. This sequence encodes CASSVAPGPSNEQFF.

This clone was counted only a few times. The chain carries TRBV9 and TRBJ2-6; either TRBD1 or TRBD2 may fit D (7 bases each). Trimming cost V 4 bases and J 8 bases, with 16 bases left between them. The CDR3 runs to 15 residues. The V gene's germline CDR1 is SGDLS and CDR2 YYNGEE. CDR3 in amino acids: CASSLGRGRPNVLTF. The CDR3 nucleotides are TGTGCCAGCAGCCTAGGGAGGGGGCGGCCCAACGTCCTGACTTTC. Complete variable domain (other parts from reference TRBV9 and TRBJ2-6): DSGVTQTPKHLITATGQRVTLRCSPRSGDLSVYWYQQSLDQGLQFLIQYYNGEERAKGNILERFSAQQFPDLHSELNLSSLELGDSALYFCASSLGRGRPNVLTFGAGSRLTVL.

The genes are TRBV7-2 and TRBJ1-1; 12 nucleotides line up with TRBD1. This CDR3 is built from 18 residues. Trimming removed 0 bases from V and 2 bases from J; junction bases left unmatched: 7. The germline V gene encodes CDR1 SGHTA and CDR2 FQGNSA. The CDR3, as DNA: TGTGCCAGCAGCTTAGCGGGGACAGGGGGCTATCCTAACACTGAAGCTTTCTTT. Amino acids: CASSLAGTGGYPNTEAFF.

The gene calls are TRBV25-1 and TRBJ2-1, with unresolved D. Germline loops: CDR1 MGHDK, CDR2 SYGVNS. The length of the CDR3 is 16 residues. V gave up 2 bases and J gave up 1 base, with 12 bases separating them. This CDR3 is CASSEKSVRSYNEQFF. Written as DNA, the CDR3 is TGTGCCAGCAGTGAAAAGAGTGTCAGGTCCTACAATGAGCAGTTCTTC.

The chain joins TRBV12-5 to TRBJ2-3; D might be TRBD2 (6 bases). Trimming took off 6 bases at V and 2 bases at J, with 9 bases between the two ends. Germline CDR1 is LGHNT and CDR2 is FRNRAP. CDR3 length: 13 residues. The CDR3 sequence: CASGPGVTDTQYF. CDR3 sequence (DNA): TGTGCTAGTGGCCCGGGGGTCACAGATACGCAGTATTTT.

Concerning this clone: The junction does not match germline at one end; this may be a read error. The rearrangement uses TRBV6-5 and TRBJ2-1; 9 bases match TRBD1. Germline lookup yields CDR1 MNHEY and CDR2 SVGAGI. This CDR3 has 13 residues. The CDR3: CASSGQGPSAIVF. CDR3 nucleotides: TGTGCCAGCAGTGGACAGGGGCCGTCCGCCATCGTCTTC.

The chain carries TRBV5-1 and TRBJ2-1; perhaps TRBD2 as D (6 bases). This CDR3 is built from 11 residues. CDR1 SGHRS and CDR2 YFSETQ come from the germline V gene. V shed 4 bases and J shed 13 bases, with 12 bases lying between them. This CDR3 reads CASSPGLLQFF. The CDR3 bases are TGCGCCAGCAGCCCGGGACTTCTACAGTTCTTC.

V usage is TRBV5-1 and J usage is TRBJ2-7, with 7 bases fitting TRBD1. J was trimmed by 3 bases and V by 6 bases; bases with no gene match: 6. Germline V lookup: CDR1 SGHRS, CDR2 YFSETQ. The CDR3 runs 13 residues. The CDR3 reads CASNRDRNYEQYF. Here the CDR3 DNA reads TGCGCCAGCAACCGGGACAGAAACTACGAGCAGTACTTC.

V is TRBV2 and J is TRBJ2-1; no reliable D call. The ends were cut back, 6 bases at V and 0 bases at J, with 9 bases in the middle. The CDR3 is 14 residues long. Germline CDR1 reads SNHLY; CDR2 reads FYNNEI. CDR3 bases: TGTGCCAGCAGGTTTATGAGCTCCTACAATGAGCAGTTCTTC. It encodes CASRFMSSYNEQFF.

This chain joins TRBV6-4 and TRBJ2-3, with 9 bases that match TRBD2. The CDR3 contains 16 residues. The V and J ends lost 3 bases and 2 bases, in that order; junction bases with no gene match: 6. Germline V gene sequence: CDR1 MRHNA, CDR2 SNTAGT. The CDR3: CASSEGSGRPTDTQYF. The CDR3 DNA reads TGTGCCAGCAGTGAAGGAAGCGGGAGGCCCACAGATACGCAGTATTTT.

The rearrangement uses TRBV6-5 and TRBJ2-5, with 10 bases identical to TRBD1. CDR1 is MNHEY, CDR2 SVGAGI, per germline. This CDR3 is 13 amino acids long. V trimming: 7 bases; J trimming: 5 bases; junction bases outside the gene matches: 4. CDR3 DNA sequence: TGTGCCAGCACCTCGGACAGGGGGGAGACCCAGTACTTC. It codes for CASTSDRGETQYF.

The chain recombines TRBV18 with TRBJ1-4; 11 bases agree with TRBD1. V trimming: 8 bases; J trimming: 6 bases; junction bases outside the gene matches: 2. Germline-derived CDR1 and CDR2 are KGHSH and LQKENI. This CDR3 comprises 13 residues. CDR3 in amino acids: CASRDRGDEKLFF. The CDR3 nucleotides are TGTGCCAGCAGGGACAGGGGGGATGAAAAACTGTTTTTT. Together with reference TRBV18 and TRBJ1-4, the CDR3 gives the full variable domain: NAGVMQNPRHLVRRRGQEARLRCSPMKGHSHVYWYRQLPEEGLKFMVYLQKENIIDESGMPKERFSAEFPKEGPSILRIQQVVRGDSAAYFCASRDRGDEKLFFGSGTQLSVL.

V is TRBV9 and J is TRBJ2-3; no definite D call. V was pared by 2 bases and J by 2 bases, with 3 bases between. The germline CDR1 and CDR2 sequences are SGDLS and YYNGEE. This CDR3 spans 12 amino acids. In DNA form, the CDR3 reads TGTGCCAGCAGCGTCTCCACAGATACGCAGTATTTT. Translated, it gives CASSVSTDTQYF.

This clone has ten or more counts. The chain has TRBV30 and TRBJ2-2, with 7 bases matching TRBD2. This CDR3 spans 17 amino acids. V shed 4 bases and J 5 bases; nucleotides not matched to a gene: 16. Germline V gene data show CDR1 as GTSNPN and CDR2 as SVGIG (reference sequence). The CDR3 coding sequence is TGTGCCTGGAAAGGAGGCTTGGGTGCGGGAGATACCGGGGAGCTGTTTTTT. This encodes CAWKGGLGAGDTGELFF.

The chain links TRBV4-2 to TRBJ2-1, with a possible D match to TRBD1 (8 bases). V was trimmed by 2 bases and J by 4 bases, leaving 15 bases between them. This CDR3 has 16 residues. The germline gives CDR1 LGHNA, CDR2 YNFKEQ. The CDR3 DNA follows: TGTGCCAGCAGCCAACGCGACAGGGGAGGGTACAATGAGCAGTTCTTC. This codes for CASSQRDRGGYNEQFF.

V usage is TRBV4-1 and J usage is TRBJ2-1; 7 nucleotides match TRBD1. The CDR3 is 16 amino acids. V gave up 1 base and J gave up 8 bases; unmatched junction bases: 11. Germline values: CDR1 MGHRA, CDR2 YSYEKL. The CDR3 sequence is CASSQVGRGLIDEQFF. Here the CDR3 DNA reads TGCGCCAGCAGCCAAGTGGGCAGGGGGTTGATCGATGAGCAGTTCTTC.

The chain joins TRBV5-4 to TRBJ2-3; the D gene is possibly TRBD1 (6 bases). The germline gives CDR1 SGHNT, CDR2 YYREEE (reference sequence). Trimming removed 1 base from V and 1 base from J, with 7 bases in between. The CDR3 is 14 residues long. In nucleotides, the CDR3 is TGTGCCAGCAGCTTGAGACAGGGCACAGATACGCAGTATTTT. It is translated as CASSLRQGTDTQYF.

The rearrangement joins TRBV30 to TRBJ1-1, with 7 bases that match TRBD1. This CDR3 region has 15 residues. Germline CDR1 GTSNPN, CDR2 SVGIG (reference sequence). V lost 0 bases to trimming and J lost 1 base; unmatched junction nucleotides: 5. The DNA for the CDR3 is TGTGCCTGGAGTGTCAGGGGGGCTGGGAACACTGAAGCTTTCTTT. Protein sequence: CAWSVRGAGNTEAFF.

The chain recombines TRBV14 with TRBJ2-3; 7 positions match TRBD2. Germline CDR1 is SGHDN and CDR2 is FVKESK. The J segment lost 2 bases and the V segment lost 4 bases, leaving 9 bases of the junction unmatched. This CDR3 has 16 amino acids. The CDR3 DNA sequence: TGTGCCAGCAGCCTTCTAGCGGCCCCTGCCACAGATACGCAGTATTTT. It encodes CASSLLAAPATDTQYF.